Below, one T cell receptor (beta chain) is given with its context. This sample was taken from a study of blood T cell repertoires in COVID-19. Study-wide background: COVID-19 samples, acute and convalescent, were from the United States, Italy and Spain.

Germline V gene sequence: CDR1 MNHNS, CDR2 SASEGT. Trimming removed 2 bases at V and 4 bases at J, with 14 bases between. This CDR3 is 15 amino acids long. In the authors' workflow: Estimates of nucleated cell counts were drawn from the amplification of reference gene primers. Using immunoSEQ multiplex PCR, the repertoire was profiled, and TCRdb retains in-frame clones only, with some absent. D and trimming were read from the DNA, whereas the V and J calls and clone size are those reported in that table. This sample has around 150,000 clones, with about 81% found just once. The TCR was taken from a man in his sixties with active or convalescent COVID-19. The chain is built from TRBV6-1 and TRBJ1-2; possibly TRBD1 for D (6 bases). Sequenced material: peripheral blood. CDR3 DNA: TGTGCCAGCAGTGAAATGACGGGGGGCGGCTATGGCTACACCTTC. Its translation: CASSEMTGGGYGYTF.